This T cell receptor beta chain emerged from a study of blood T cell repertoires in COVID-19. For the study at large: The samples span acute and convalescent COVID-19 from the United States, Italy and Spain. PBMCs, B-cell-depleted T cells, or T cells provided the cDNA or gDNA that made up the material.

TCRdb's copy holds only in-frame clones and misses some; the assay was immunoSEQ multiplex PCR. The repertoire includes some 170,000 clones, 77% of them detected once, and around 2.7% sits in the top ten. Germline V CDR1 and CDR2: SGHTA, FQGTGA. Trimming shortened V by 5 bases and J by 3 bases, and 8 bases separated the two germline ends. This CDR3 is built from 13 residues. The clonotype originates from a man in his sixties or seventies with acute or convalescent COVID-19. The V call is TRBV7-3, the J call TRBJ1-3; maybe TRBD1 (5 bases). Sequencing input: peripheral blood. CDR3 bases: TGTGCCAGCAGCCCAGGACATGGAAACACCATATATTTT. Translating it yields CASSPGHGNTIYF.